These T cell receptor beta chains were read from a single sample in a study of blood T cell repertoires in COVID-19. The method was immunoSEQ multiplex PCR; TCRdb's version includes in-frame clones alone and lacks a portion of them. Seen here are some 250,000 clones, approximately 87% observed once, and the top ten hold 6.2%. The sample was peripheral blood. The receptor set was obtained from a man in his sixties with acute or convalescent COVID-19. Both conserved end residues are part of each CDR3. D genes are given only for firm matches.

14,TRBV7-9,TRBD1,CASSLVQGIYEQYF
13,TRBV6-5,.,CASSPSGTYGYTF
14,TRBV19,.,CASSHPRGDQPQHF
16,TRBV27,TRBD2,CASTPGLAGRYNEQFF
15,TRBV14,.,CASSQDLGARETQYF
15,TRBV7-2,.,CASSLSSGRDYEQYF
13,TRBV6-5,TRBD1,CASSPGTGNGYTF
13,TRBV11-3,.,CASSSDLRYEQYF
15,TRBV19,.,CASSGTGIGNQPQHF
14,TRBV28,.,CASSGGVRDQPQHF
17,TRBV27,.,CATQTSAGEFSTDTQYF
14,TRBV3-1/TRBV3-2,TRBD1,CASSQFTGEAEAFF
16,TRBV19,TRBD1,CASSPSGQGRIGGYTF
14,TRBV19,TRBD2,CASSASGRIETQYF
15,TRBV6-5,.,CASSSGGAPTYEQYF
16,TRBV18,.,CASSPPSGLGGSPLHF
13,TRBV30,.,CAWRAPPHRVTFF
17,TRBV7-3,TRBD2,CASSLDQAGGPTDTQYF
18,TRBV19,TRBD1,CASRKPDRDETTNEKLFF
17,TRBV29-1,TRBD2,CSVEDSGLAEERETQYF
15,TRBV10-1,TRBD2,CASKGALAGAYIQYF
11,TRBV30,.,CAWERAYEQYF
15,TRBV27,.,CASSLDSPGTDTQYF
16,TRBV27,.,CASSRIFTGTLEKLFF
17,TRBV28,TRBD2,CASSPGIAGPFTDTQYF
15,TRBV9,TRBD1,CASSSPDRGTGEQYF
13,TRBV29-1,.,CSVSYRGHNEQFF
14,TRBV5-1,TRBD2,CASSLGSGSYEQYF
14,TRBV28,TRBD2,CASHALAAYNEQFF
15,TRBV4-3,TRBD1,CASSQTDREENTIYF
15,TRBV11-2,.,CASSLAQGLQETQYF
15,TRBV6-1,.,CASSEVDTANEKLFF
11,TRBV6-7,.,CAILLVYEQYF
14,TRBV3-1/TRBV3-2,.,CASSQGHSNYGYTF
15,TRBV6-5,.,CASSWRQAANEKLFF
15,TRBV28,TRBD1,CASRSPGQGKNEQFF
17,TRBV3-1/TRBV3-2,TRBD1,CASSQVRGQYFNQPQHF
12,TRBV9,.,CASSQGGFEAFF
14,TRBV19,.,CASKQDPTNEKLFF
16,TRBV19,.,CASSTSLVIGGNEQFF
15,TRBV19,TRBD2,CASSRPGVAGHEQYF
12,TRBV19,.,CASQGGGTEAFF
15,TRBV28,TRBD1,CASSFQGQVYNEQFF
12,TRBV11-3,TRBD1,CASSRTGAEQYF
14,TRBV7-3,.,CASSLAYGAGTQYF
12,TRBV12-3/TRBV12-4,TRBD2,CASTSGTRVAYF
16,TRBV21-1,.,CALLGPGLAGTYEQYF
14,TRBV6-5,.,CASSPRRGREKLFF
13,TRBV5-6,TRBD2,CASSHGAGDEQYF
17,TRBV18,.,CASSPPVGAGATYEQYF
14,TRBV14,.,CASSQANSAREQFF
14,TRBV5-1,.,CASSSTDLPHGYTF
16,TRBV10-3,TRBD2,CAISGSLLAGAYEQYF
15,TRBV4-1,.,CASSLRQSLGTEAFF
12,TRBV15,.,CATSRDSYTQYF
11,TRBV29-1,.,CSVVLGGGYTF
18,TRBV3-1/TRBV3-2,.,CASSLDGRGPRNNSPLHF
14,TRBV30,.,CAWSSGVSNEKLFF